The 21 T cell receptor beta chains given below trace back to one sample, sequenced in a study of T-cell memory formation after mild COVID-19. TCRdb redid the calling of the 5' RACE reads with MiXCR, one entry per CDR3 protein. The sample holds about 150,000 distinct CDR3 sequences, about 5.5% seen once. Sequencing used PBMCs or a T cell subset sorted from them (not recorded which). The receptor set was obtained from an adult woman who had mild COVID-19 (a few samples of this study predate the infection). Cell type and time point are not known.

The chain recombines TRBV12-3 or TRBV12-4 with TRBJ2-3; D perhaps matches TRBD1 (5 bases). The CDR3 length is 15 residues. Trimming stripped 5 bases from V and 3 bases from J, with 15 bases between. The CDR3 DNA sequence: TGTGCCAGCAGTGACTCCAGGGAAAGGACAGATACGCAGTATTTT. It is translated as CASSDSRERTDTQYF.

In its sample, this clonotype was seen many times. J is TRBJ2-7 and V is TRBV5-1, with a tentative D call TRBD2 (6 bases). The CDR3 loop spans 15 amino acids. V lost 0 bases, J lost 0 bases, and 10 bases lay in between. Germline V gene lookup returns CDR1 SGHRS and CDR2 YFSETQ. The CDR3 nucleotides read TGCGCCAGCAGCTTGGATGGACTACGCTCCTACGAGCAGTACTTC. Translating it yields CASSLDGLRSYEQYF.

The table lists this clonotype with many counts. The chain carries TRBV29-1 and TRBJ1-2; TRBD1 aligns across 9 bases. Looked up from germline, CDR1 is SQVTM and CDR2 is ANQGSEA. Germline trimming cut 0 bases from V and 3 bases from J; bases unmatched to any gene: 11. The length of the CDR3 is 17 residues. The CDR3 sequence is CSVEDKETGGRHYGYTF. CDR3 DNA sequence: TGCAGCGTTGAAGATAAGGAGACAGGGGGAAGACACTATGGCTACACCTTC.

V usage is TRBV7-8 and J usage is TRBJ2-7, with TRBD2 as a possible D gene (6 bases). V gave up 0 bases and J gave up 2 bases, with 11 bases separating them. This CDR3 has 15 residues. Germline values: CDR1 SGHVS, CDR2 FQNEAQ. The CDR3 reads CASSLASGTTYEQYF. The CDR3 bases are TGTGCCAGCAGCTTAGCTAGCGGAACCACCTACGAGCAGTACTTC.

In this sample, this clonotype turned up a few times. This chain connects TRBV20-1 to TRBJ2-7; D is tentatively TRBD1 or TRBD2 (5 bases each). V was shortened by 0 bases and J by 2 bases, with 11 bases between the two germline ends. Germline CDR1 and CDR2: DFQATT and SNEGSKA (reference sequence). CDR3 length: 14 amino acids. The CDR3 reads CSAREGEGAYEQYF. The CDR3 DNA sequence: TGCAGTGCTAGAGAGGGGGAAGGGGCCTACGAGCAGTACTTC.

This clonotype was counted many times. V gene TRBV5-1 combines with J gene TRBJ2-1, with 8 nucleotides matching TRBD2. Trimming cost V 0 bases and J 6 bases; bases outside gene matches: 8. From germline, CDR1 is SGHRS and CDR2 YFSETQ. The CDR3 runs 16 residues. DNA for the CDR3: TGCGCCAGCAGCTTGGCCGGGGCGGGAGGACTCAATGAGCAGTTCTTC. It specifies CASSLAGAGGLNEQFF.

This clonotype showed up many times. This chain uses TRBV11-2 with TRBJ2-7; D may be TRBD2 (6 bases). V gave up 0 bases and J gave up 3 bases, with 9 bases separating them. Germline assignment: CDR1 SGHAT and CDR2 FQNNGV. The CDR3 is made up of 14 amino acids. CDR3 in amino acids: CASSLDAGLYEQYF. The CDR3 region has the DNA TGTGCCAGCAGCTTAGACGCGGGGCTCTACGAGCAGTACTTC.

This clonotype was recorded at least ten times. The chain joins TRBV5-1 to TRBJ2-1; maybe TRBD2 (6 bases). Germline assignment: CDR1 SGHRS and CDR2 YFSETQ. The CDR3 has 15 amino acids. V was clipped by 0 bases and J by 4 bases, with 11 bases between them. The CDR3 loop reads CASSLDGGEYNEQFF. The CDR3 region has the DNA TGCGCCAGCAGCTTGGATGGCGGGGAATACAATGAGCAGTTCTTC.

The chain uses TRBV24-1 and TRBJ1-5; 8 bases are shared with TRBD1. The CDR3 has 16 residues. The ends lost 4 bases at V and 3 bases at J; junction bases unmatched: 7. CDR1 is KGHDR and CDR2 is SFDVKD in the germline V gene. CDR3 amino acids: CATSDRDRGDNQPQHF. DNA of the CDR3: TGTGCCACCAGTGACCGTGACAGGGGTGACAATCAGCCCCAGCATTTT.

At least ten counts were recorded for this clonotype. The CDR3 loop reads CASSEAGRGAYNEQFF. The CDR3 DNA sequence: TGCGCCAGCAGTGAGGCGGGGCGGGGGGCTTACAATGAGCAGTTCTTC. This chain connects TRBV10-2 to TRBJ2-1, with 8 bases fitting TRBD2. The trim removed 2 bases at V and 4 bases at J, leaving 7 bases unmatched. The CDR3 spans 16 residues. Germline CDR1 reads WSHSY; CDR2 reads SAAADI.

The chain couples TRBV9 to TRBJ2-3; D unclear. Germline CDR1 reads SGDLS; CDR2 reads YYNGEE. V dropped 5 bases and J dropped 1 base, with 8 bases sitting between them. This CDR3 is built from 13 residues. In nucleotides, the CDR3 is TGTGCCAGCAGAGAGATCGGCACAGATACGCAGTATTTT. Its translation: CASREIGTDTQYF. Combining the CDR3 with reference TRBV9 and TRBJ2-3 gives the whole variable domain DSGVTQTPKHLITATGQRVTLRCSPRSGDLSVYWYQQSLDQGLQFLIQYYNGEERAKGNILERFSAQQFPDLHSELNLSSLELGDSALYFCASREIGTDTQYFGPGTRLTVL.

This clonotype was detected only a few times. The CDR3 loop reads CSARTGGRNQPQHF. The DNA for the CDR3 is TGCAGCGCCCGGACAGGGGGAAGGAATCAGCCCCAGCATTTT. The chain employs TRBV29-1 and TRBJ1-5, with 10 bases fitting TRBD1. Germline CDR1 and CDR2: SQVTM and ANQGSEA. V trimming: 7 bases; J trimming: 4 bases; junction bases outside the gene matches: 7. The CDR3 has 14 residues.

This sequence joins TRBV5-1 and TRBJ2-6; D could derive from TRBD1 or TRBD2 (5 bases each). This CDR3 comprises 17 residues. Between the trimmed V and J ends, which lost 5 bases and 0 bases, there was a span of 15 bases. CDR1 is SGHRS and CDR2 is YFSETQ in the germline V gene. The CDR3 nucleotides read TGCGCCAGCAGTCCTGGGGGTCCTAGCTCTGGGGCCAACGTCCTGACTTTC. Translated, it gives CASSPGGPSSGANVLTF. The full variable domain, with the rest looked up from reference TRBV5-1 and TRBJ2-6, is KAGVTQTPRYLIKTRGQQVTLSCSPISGHRSVSWYQQTPGQGLQFLFEYFSETQRNKGNFPGRFSGRQFSNSRSEMNVSTLELGDSALYLCASSPGGPSSGANVLTFGAGSRLTVL.

This clonotype was recorded at least ten times. This chain joins TRBV30 and TRBJ2-1; TRBD2 might be the D (6 bases). The CDR3 length is 14 residues. CDR1 is GTSNPN and CDR2 is SVGIG in the germline V gene (reference sequence). Trimming cost V 1 base and J 1 base, with 8 bases left between them. The DNA for the CDR3 is TGTGCCTGGAGTGGACTAGTATCCTACAATGAGCAGTTCTTC. The encoded protein is CAWSGLVSYNEQFF.

This chain joins TRBV10-3 and TRBJ2-1; 7 nucleotides align to TRBD2. Per germline, CDR1 ENHRY and CDR2 SYGVKD. The CDR3 totals 15 residues. With V trimmed by 8 bases and J by 2 bases, 9 bases remained unmatched. The CDR3 protein is CAIESSSGTYNEQFF. Written as DNA, the CDR3 is TGTGCCATCGAGTCATCTAGCGGAACCTACAATGAGCAGTTCTTC.

CDR3: CAGGAPNTGELFF. The CDR3 DNA follows: TGTGCCGGGGGGGCCCCGAACACCGGGGAGCTGTTTTTT. The chain carries TRBV6-2 or TRBV6-3 and TRBJ2-2, with D possibly matching TRBD2 (7 bases). Germline V gene sequence: CDR1 MNHEY, CDR2 SVGEGT. The CDR3 loop spans 13 amino acids. With 11 bases removed from V and 0 bases from J, the gap between germline ends came to 10 bases.

This clonotype has a count of ten or more. The chain is built from TRBV11-2 and TRBJ1-1; D is unclear. The CDR3 length is 15 residues. V dropped 0 bases and J dropped 1 base, with 9 bases sitting between them. Germline-derived CDR1 and CDR2 are SGHAT and FQNNGV. This chain's CDR3 is CASSLEPGANTEAFF. CDR3 coding DNA: TGTGCCAGCAGCTTAGAGCCAGGAGCGAACACTGAAGCTTTCTTT.

This chain joins TRBV29-1 and TRBJ2-2; 12 positions agree with TRBD2. V trimming: 7 bases; J trimming: 2 bases; junction bases outside the gene matches: 8. This CDR3 is built from 16 residues. In germline, CDR1 is SQVTM, CDR2 ANQGSEA. As DNA, the CDR3 is TGCAGCGGGAGGACTAGCGGGGATCTTAACACCGGGGAGCTGTTTTTT. Amino acids: CSGRTSGDLNTGELFF.

This clonotype was recorded at least ten times. This sequence joins TRBV24-1 and TRBJ2-1, with 9 bases that match TRBD2. The CDR3 covers 16 residues. V trimming: 3 bases; J trimming: 7 bases; junction bases outside the gene matches: 9. Germline lookup yields CDR1 KGHDR and CDR2 SFDVKD. CDR3 amino acids: CATSDPGLAQRNEQFF. Here the CDR3 DNA reads TGTGCCACCAGTGATCCGGGACTAGCCCAGCGGAATGAGCAGTTCTTC.

The gene calls are TRBV5-5 and TRBJ1-5, with D possibly TRBD1 on 5 matching bases. CDR3 length equals 15 residues. Germline V gives CDR1 SGHKS, CDR2 YYEKEE (reference sequence). Deletions cut 4 bases from V and 3 bases from J, with 14 bases between. CDR3: CASSPGLTHNQPQHF. In nucleotides, the CDR3 is TGTGCCAGCAGCCCGGGACTGACCCACAATCAGCCCCAGCATTTT. The complete variable domain, with remaining parts taken from reference TRBV5-5 and TRBJ1-5, reads DAGVTQSPTHLIKTRGQQVTLRCSPISGHKSVSWYQQVLGQGPQFIFQYYEKEERGRGNFPDRFSARQFPNYSSELNVNALLLGDSALYLCASSPGLTHNQPQHFGDGTRLSIL.

This clonotype has ten or more counts. J is TRBJ2-1 and V is TRBV4-3; TRBD2 might be the D (6 bases). Germline V CDR1 and CDR2: LGHNA, YSLEER. This CDR3 region has 15 residues. Trimming removed 4 bases from V and 5 bases from J, with 15 bases in between. In DNA, the CDR3 is TGCGCCAGCAGCCCCAGACTAGAGTCGGACAATGAGCAGTTCTTC. Residues: CASSPRLESDNEQFF.